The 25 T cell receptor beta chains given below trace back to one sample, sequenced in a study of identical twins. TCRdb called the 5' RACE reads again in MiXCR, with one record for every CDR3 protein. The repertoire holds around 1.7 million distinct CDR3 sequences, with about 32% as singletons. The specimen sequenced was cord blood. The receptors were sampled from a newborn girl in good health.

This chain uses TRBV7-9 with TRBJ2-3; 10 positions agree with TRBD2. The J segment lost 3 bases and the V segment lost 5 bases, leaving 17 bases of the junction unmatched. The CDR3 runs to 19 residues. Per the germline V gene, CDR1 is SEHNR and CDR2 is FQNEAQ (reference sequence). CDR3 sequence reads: CASSRPRLIAGGGTDTQYF. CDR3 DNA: TGTGCCAGCAGCCGTCCTCGTCTTATAGCGGGAGGTGGAACAGATACGCAGTATTTT.

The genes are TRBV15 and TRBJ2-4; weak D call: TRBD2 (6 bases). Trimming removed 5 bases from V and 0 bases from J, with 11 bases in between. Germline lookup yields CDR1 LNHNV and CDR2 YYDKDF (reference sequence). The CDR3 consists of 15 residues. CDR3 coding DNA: TGTGCCACCAGCGGAGCGGGTTTAGCCAAAAACATTCAGTACTTC. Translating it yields CATSGAGLAKNIQYF.

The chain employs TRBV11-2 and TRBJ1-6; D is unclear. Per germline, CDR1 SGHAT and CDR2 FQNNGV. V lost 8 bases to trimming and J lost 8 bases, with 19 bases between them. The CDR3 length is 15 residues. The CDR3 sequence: CASRPRVVGYSPLHF. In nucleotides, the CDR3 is TGTGCCAGCCGTCCAAGGGTGGTCGGTTATTCACCCCTCCACTTT.

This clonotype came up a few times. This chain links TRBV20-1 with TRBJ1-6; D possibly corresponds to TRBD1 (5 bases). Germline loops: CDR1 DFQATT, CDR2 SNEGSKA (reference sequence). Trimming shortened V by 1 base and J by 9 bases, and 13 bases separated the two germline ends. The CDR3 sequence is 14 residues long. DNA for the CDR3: TGCAGTGCTAGAGTGGGGGAAGAGGGTTCACCCCTCCACTTT. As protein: CSARVGEEGSPLHF.

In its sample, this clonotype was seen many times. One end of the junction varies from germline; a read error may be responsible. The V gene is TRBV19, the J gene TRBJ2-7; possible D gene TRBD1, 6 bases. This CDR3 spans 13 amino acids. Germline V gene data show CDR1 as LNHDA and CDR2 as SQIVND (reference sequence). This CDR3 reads CASSVQGSYEQYF. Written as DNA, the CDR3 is TGCGCCAGCAGCGTACAGGGATCCTACGAGCAGTACTTC.

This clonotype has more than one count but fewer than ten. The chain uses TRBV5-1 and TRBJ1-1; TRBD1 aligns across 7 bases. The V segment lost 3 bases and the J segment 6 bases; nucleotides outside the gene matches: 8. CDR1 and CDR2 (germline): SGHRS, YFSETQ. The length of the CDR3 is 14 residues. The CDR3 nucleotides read TGCGCCAGCAGCTGGAAAACAGGGGTGGCTGAAGCTTTCTTT. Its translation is CASSWKTGVAEAFF.

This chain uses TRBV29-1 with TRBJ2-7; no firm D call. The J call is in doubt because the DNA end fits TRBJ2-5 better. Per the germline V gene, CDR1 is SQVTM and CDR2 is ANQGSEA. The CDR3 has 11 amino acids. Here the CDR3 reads CSGLRSETQYF. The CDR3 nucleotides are TGCAGTGGGTTGCGATCGGAGACCCAGTACTTC.

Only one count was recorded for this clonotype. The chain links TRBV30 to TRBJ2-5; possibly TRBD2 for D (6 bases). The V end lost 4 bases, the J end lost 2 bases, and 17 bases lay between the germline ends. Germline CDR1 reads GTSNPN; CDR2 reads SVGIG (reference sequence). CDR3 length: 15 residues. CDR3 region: CAWMAASDIQETQYF. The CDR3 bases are TGTGCCTGGATGGCGGCTAGCGATATACAAGAGACCCAGTACTTC. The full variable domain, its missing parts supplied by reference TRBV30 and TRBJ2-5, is SQTIHQWPATLVQPVGSPLSLECTVEGTSNPNLYWYRQAAGRGLQLLFYSVGIGQISSEVPQNLSASRPQDRQFILSSKKLLLSDSGFYLCAWMAASDIQETQYFGPGTRLLVL.

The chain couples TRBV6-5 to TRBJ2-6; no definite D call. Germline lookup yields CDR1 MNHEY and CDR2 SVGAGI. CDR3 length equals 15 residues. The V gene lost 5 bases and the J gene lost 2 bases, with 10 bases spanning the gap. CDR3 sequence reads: CASSPYPTGANVLTF. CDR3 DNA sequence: TGTGCCAGCAGTCCGTACCCCACTGGGGCCAACGTCCTGACTTTC.

DNA for the CDR3: TGCAGTGCTAGAGTATGGCGGGATCCCTACTACGAGCAGTACTTC. Its protein product is CSARVWRDPYYEQYF. The chain joins TRBV20-1 to TRBJ2-7, with D possibly TRBD2 on 6 matching bases. Germline assignment: CDR1 DFQATT and CDR2 SNEGSKA (reference sequence). Trimming took 1 base from V and 3 from J, leaving 16 bases between them. The CDR3 runs to 15 residues.

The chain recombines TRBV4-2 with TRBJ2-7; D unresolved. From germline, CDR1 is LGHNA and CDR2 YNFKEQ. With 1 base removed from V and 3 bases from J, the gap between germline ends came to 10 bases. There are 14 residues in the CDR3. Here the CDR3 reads CASSQATPGYEQYF. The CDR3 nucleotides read TGTGCCAGCAGCCAAGCCACCCCAGGCTACGAGCAGTACTTC.

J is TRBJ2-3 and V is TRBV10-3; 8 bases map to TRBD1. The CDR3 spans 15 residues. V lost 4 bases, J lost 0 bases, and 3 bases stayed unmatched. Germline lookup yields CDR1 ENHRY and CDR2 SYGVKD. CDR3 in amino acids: CAISVTGGSTDTQYF. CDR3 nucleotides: TGTGCCATCAGTGTAACAGGGGGGAGCACAGATACGCAGTATTTT.

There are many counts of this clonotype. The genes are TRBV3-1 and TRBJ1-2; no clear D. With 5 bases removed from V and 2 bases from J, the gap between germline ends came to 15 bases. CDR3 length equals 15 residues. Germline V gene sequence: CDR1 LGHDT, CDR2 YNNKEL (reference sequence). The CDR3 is CASSKRSTENYGYTF. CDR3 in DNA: TGTGCCAGCAGCAAGCGGAGTACAGAGAACTATGGCTACACCTTC.

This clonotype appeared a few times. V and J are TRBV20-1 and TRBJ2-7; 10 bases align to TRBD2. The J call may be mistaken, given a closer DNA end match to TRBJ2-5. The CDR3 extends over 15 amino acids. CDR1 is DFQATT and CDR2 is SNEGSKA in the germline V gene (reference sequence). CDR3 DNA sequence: TGCAGTGCTAGAGATCCGCCTAGCGGGAGACAGACCCAGTACTTC. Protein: CSARDPPSGRQTQYF.

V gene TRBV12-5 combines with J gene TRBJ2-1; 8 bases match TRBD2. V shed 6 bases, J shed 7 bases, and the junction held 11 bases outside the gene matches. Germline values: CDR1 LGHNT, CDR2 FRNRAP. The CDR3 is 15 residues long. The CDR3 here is CASGYGTSGQNEQFF. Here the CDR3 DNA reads TGTGCTAGTGGATATGGGACTAGTGGTCAAAATGAGCAGTTCTTC. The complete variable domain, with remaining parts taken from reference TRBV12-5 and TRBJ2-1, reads DARVTQTPRHKVTEMGQEVTMRCQPILGHNTVFWYRQTMMQGLELLAYFRNRAPLDDSGMPKDRFSAEMPDATLATLKIQPSEPRDSAVYFCASGYGTSGQNEQFFGPGTRLTVL.

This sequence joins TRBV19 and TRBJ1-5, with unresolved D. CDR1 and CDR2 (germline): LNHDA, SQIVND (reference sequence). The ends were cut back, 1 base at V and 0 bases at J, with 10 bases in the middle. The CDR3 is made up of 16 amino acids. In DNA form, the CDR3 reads TGTGCCAGTAGTATAGGAGAAGGCCGTAGCAATCAGCCCCAGCATTTT. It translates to CASSIGEGRSNQPQHF.

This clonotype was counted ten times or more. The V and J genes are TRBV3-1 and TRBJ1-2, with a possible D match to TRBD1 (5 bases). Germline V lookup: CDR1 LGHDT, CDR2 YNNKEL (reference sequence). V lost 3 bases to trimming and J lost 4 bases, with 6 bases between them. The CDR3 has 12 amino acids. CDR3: CASSQDTYGYTF. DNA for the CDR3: TGTGCCAGCAGCCAGGACACCTATGGCTACACCTTC. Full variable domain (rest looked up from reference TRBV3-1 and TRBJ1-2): DTAVSQTPKYLVTQMGNDKSIKCEQNLGHDTMYWYKQDSKKFLKIMFSYNNKELIINETVPNRFSPKSPDKAHLNLHINSLELGDSAVYFCASSQDTYGYTFGSGTRLTVV.

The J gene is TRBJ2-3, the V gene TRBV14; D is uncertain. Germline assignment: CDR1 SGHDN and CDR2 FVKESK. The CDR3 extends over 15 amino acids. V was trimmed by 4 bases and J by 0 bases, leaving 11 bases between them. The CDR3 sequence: CASSRWLGSTDTQYF. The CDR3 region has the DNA TGTGCCAGCAGCCGGTGGCTCGGTAGCACAGATACGCAGTATTTT.

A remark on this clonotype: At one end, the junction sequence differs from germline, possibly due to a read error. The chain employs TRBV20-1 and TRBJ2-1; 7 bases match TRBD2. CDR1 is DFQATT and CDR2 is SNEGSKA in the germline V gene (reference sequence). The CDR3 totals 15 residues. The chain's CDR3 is CSARPKAGRNNEQSF. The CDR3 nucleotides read TGCAGTGCTAGACCAAAAGCGGGGCGGAACAATGAGCAGTCCTTC.

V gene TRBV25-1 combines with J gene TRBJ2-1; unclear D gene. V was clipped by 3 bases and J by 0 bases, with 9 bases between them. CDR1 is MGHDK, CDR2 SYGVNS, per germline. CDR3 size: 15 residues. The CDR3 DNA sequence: TGTGCCAGCAGTGAGGGTGGGTTCTCCTACAATGAGCAGTTCTTC. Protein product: CASSEGGFSYNEQFF.

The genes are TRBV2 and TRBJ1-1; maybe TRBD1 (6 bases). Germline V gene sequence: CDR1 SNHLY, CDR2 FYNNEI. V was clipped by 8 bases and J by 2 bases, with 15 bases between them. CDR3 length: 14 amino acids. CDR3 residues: CASGKRTDNTEAFF. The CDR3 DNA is TGTGCCAGCGGAAAAAGGACAGACAACACTGAAGCTTTCTTT.

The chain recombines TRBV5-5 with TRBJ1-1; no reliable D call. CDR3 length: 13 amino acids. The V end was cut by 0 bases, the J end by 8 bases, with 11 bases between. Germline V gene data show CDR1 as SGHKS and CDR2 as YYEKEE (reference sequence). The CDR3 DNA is TGTGCCAGCAGCTTGGGGCAGCTATCCGAAGCTTTCTTT. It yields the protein CASSLGQLSEAFF.

The CDR3 region has the DNA TGCAGTGCTCCCGGGACTAGCGGGGGGGCAATCTACTACGAGCAGTACTTC. The encoded protein is CSAPGTSGGAIYYEQYF. The V gene is TRBV20-1, the J gene TRBJ2-7; 16 positions agree with TRBD2. The germline CDR1 and CDR2 sequences are DFQATT and SNEGSKA (reference sequence). V lost 5 bases, J lost 3 bases, and 10 bases stayed unmatched. The CDR3 is made up of 17 amino acids.

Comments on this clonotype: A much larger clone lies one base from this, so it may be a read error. The CDR3 coding sequence is TGTGCCAGCAGTTGGGACAGGGTTGATCAGCCCCAGAATTTT. It encodes CASSWDRVDQPQNF. V is TRBV12-3 or TRBV12-4 and J is TRBJ1-5; TRBD1 matches at 9 bases. The length of the CDR3 is 14 residues.

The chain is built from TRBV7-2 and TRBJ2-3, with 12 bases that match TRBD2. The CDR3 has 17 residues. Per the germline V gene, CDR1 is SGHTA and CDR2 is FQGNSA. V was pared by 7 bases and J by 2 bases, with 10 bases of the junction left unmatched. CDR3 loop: CASIHWTSGVTTDTQYF. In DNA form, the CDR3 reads TGTGCCAGCATCCACTGGACTAGCGGGGTAACCACAGATACGCAGTATTTT.